This T cell receptor beta chain stems from a study of shared clonotypes between healthy human individuals. Trimming stripped 0 bases from V and 2 bases from J, with 13 bases between. Germline V gives CDR1 SGHAT, CDR2 FQNNGV. The CDR3 length is 16 residues. CD45RO-negative, CCR7-positively selected cells formed the naive CD8 fraction, excluding terminally differentiated effector memory CD45RA+ cells. Measured with immunoSEQ multiplex PCR; TCRdb has only the in-frame clones, and not every one. The table shows millions of clones, with about 95% occurring only once. The V and J genes are TRBV11-2 and TRBJ1-2, with D possibly TRBD1 on 5 matching bases. The TCR originated in a man younger than 35 in good health. Sequencing was done on a sample of naive CD8+ T cells sorted from blood. The CDR3 protein is CASSLDQTWDNYGYTF. The CDR3 bases are TGTGCCAGCAGCTTAGATCAGACTTGGGACAACTATGGCTACACCTTC. The whole variable domain, remainder taken from reference TRBV11-2 and TRBJ1-2, is EAGVAQSPRYKIIEKRQSVAFWCNPISGHATLYWYQQILGQGPKLLIQFQNNGVVDDSQLPKDRFSAERLKGVDSTLKIQPAKLEDSAVYLCASSLDQTWDNYGYTFGSGTRLTVV.